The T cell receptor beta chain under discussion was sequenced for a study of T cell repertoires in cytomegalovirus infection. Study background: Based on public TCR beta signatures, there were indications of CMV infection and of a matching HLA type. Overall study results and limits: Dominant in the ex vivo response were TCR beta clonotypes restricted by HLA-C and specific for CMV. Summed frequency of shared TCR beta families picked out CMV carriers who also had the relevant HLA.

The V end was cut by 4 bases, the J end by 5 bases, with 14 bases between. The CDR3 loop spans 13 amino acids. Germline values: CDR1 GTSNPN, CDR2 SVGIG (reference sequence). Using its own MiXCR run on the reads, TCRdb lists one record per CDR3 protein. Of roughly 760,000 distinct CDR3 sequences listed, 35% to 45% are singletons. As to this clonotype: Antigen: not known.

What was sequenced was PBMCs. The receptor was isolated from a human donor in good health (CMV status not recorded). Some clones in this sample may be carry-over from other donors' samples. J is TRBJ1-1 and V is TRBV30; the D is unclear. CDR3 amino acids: CAWIVSMGTEAFF. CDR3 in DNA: TGTGCCTGGATTGTGAGTATGGGGACTGAAGCTTTCTTT.